This T cell receptor beta chain was captured by sequencing in a study of control samples from healthy donors and cancer patients. Germline trimming cut 6 bases from V and 4 bases from J; bases unmatched to any gene: 4. Germline V gene lookup returns CDR1 SGHAT and CDR2 FQNNGV. CDR3 length: 14 amino acids. Profiling relied on immunoSEQ multiplex PCR, and the TCRdb table lists in-frame clones only, not all of them. The data hold about 50,000 clones, with approximately 91% observed a single time. The chain uses TRBV11-2 and TRBJ2-7, with 12 bases aligning to TRBD2. Sequencing input: PBMCs. The source of this sequence is a man between 45 and 60 years old with head and neck cancer. The CDR3 loop is CASSHGTSGYEQYF. The CDR3 DNA reads TGTGCCAGCAGTCACGGGACTAGCGGGTACGAGCAGTACTTC.